This T cell receptor beta chain was documented in a study of T-cell memory formation after mild COVID-19 (dated by TCRdb to about 2021). General notes on the study: TCR sequence clusters from the two donors were largely donor specific. The cohort was made up of two young adult volunteers, one female and one male, who were previously healthy. In a couple of donors, T-cell clones that expanded and contracted after mild COVID-19 were followed by sequencing TCRalpha and TCRbeta repertoires longitudinally. The paper as a whole reports these results and caveats: Contracting CD4+ clones were found mainly in CM and EM memory subsets, while CD8+ clones were enriched in EMRA. The study included only a couple of mild cases, and larger cohorts that include severe cases with pre-infection samples were judged to be necessary. From day 15 to 85, contracting clones showed balanced CD4/CD8 phenotypes, whereas a second wave of clones that expanded from day 15 to 37 leaned towards CD4+. SARS-CoV-2 specificity was not confirmed for the second-wave clones peaking on day 37. The detection of some responding clones in pre-infection memory suggests that pre-existing cross-reactive memory T cells joined the SARS-CoV-2 response.

Sequencing was performed on an Illumina NovaSeq 6000. TCRalpha and TCRbeta cDNA libraries were built by 5'RACE with constant-segment primers, adding sample barcodes and unique molecular identifiers. Trizol reagent was used to extract RNA from every sample. Libraries were amplified in two PCR steps, with a second sample barcode and Illumina TruSeq adapters added in the second step. Libraries were sequenced on an Illumina NovaSeq with 2 x 150 bp paired-end reads. The authors' pipeline ran thus. Demultiplexing of reads and collapsing into UMI-guided consensus sequences were performed with migec v1.2.7. Using mixcr v2.1.11, UMI consensuses were aligned to TRA and TRB V and J templates and then assembled into clonotypes. Clonotypes were classified as expanded or contracted when called significant by both edgeR and NoisET, with noise models trained on biological replicates. For edgeR calls, a false discovery rate-adjusted p below 0.01 and a log2 fold-change threshold of 1 were applied. As an exploratory analysis of dynamics, PCA with hierarchical clustering was applied to max-normalized trajectories of the 1000 most abundant clonotypes. Separately sequenced CD4+ and CD8+ repertoires were used to assign a CD4 or CD8 phenotype to each responding clone. The public reads were reanalyzed by TCRdb: fastp trimming at Q25, MiXCR alignment, in-frame beta chains only. Entries are consolidated by CDR3 protein sequence, retaining the most common genes and DNA. For this entry, the V and J calls and clone size follow TCRdb and not the study's own pipeline. For this sample there are roughly 350,000 distinct CDR3 sequences; around 30% appear just once. The ten largest clones take up approximately 15% of the sample.

Ficoll-Paque density gradient centrifugation was used to isolate PBMCs. Note on this clonotype: Its antigen is currently not known. The sample holds no much larger clone one base away, and base qualities are not on file.

V is pruned by 3 bases and J by 7 bases, leaving 8 bases of the junction without a gene match. The CDR3 runs 14 residues from the cysteine to the phenylalanine. The retained sequence is limited to the CDR3, 42 bases, with the frame set at the first base. According to the germline V gene, CDR1 reads KGHSH and CDR2 reads LQKENI. The V and J genes are TRBV18 and TRBJ1-1, and 7 junctional nucleotides match TRBD1. Sequenced material: PBMCs or a T cell subset sorted from them (not recorded which). This TCR was recovered from an adult woman who had mild COVID-19 (a few samples of this study predate the infection). The sample titles of this study are shuffled in the database, so cell type and time point are left out; the donor was told from shared clones. Here is the DNA: TGTGCCAGCTCACCCGTGACAGGGAGAGGTGAAGCTTTCTTT. This codes for CASSPVTGRGEAFF.